This T cell receptor (beta chain) was identified during a study of blood T cell repertoires in COVID-19. Study processing details: Using reference gene primer amplification, nucleated cell counts were estimated. The data were produced by immunoSEQ multiplex PCR, yet TCRdb's version contains in-frame clones alone and is incomplete. V and J calls and clone size come straight from that table; D and trimming were deduced from the DNA. The sample lists around 250,000 clones; 70% to 85% were seen once. CDR3 length: 11 amino acids. With 5 bases removed from V and 3 bases from J, the gap between germline ends came to 5 bases. Adults between roughly 18 and 95 years of age took part from 20 to 25 US areas. Participants reported their clinical history, and cohort assignment relied on those reports.

Material for sequencing was PBMCs or T cells enriched from blood (not recorded which). The rearrangement links TRBV12-3 or TRBV12-4 to TRBJ2-7; the D is unclear. This clonotype originated in a man between 35 and 55 years old who had recovered from COVID-19. CDR3 loop: CASSQNYEQYF. Here the CDR3 DNA reads TGTGCCAGCAGTCAGAACTACGAGCAGTACTTC.